The 19 T cell receptor beta chains in this list originate from one sample, sequenced in a study of T cell responses to AZD1222 COVID-19 vaccine. Data came from immunoSEQ multiplex PCR; TCRdb stores just in-frame clones and leaves some out. Of fewer than 95,000 clones listed, more than 85% were seen once; the top ten hold more than 7.5%. The material was peripheral blood, obtained 28 days after the second AZD1222 dose. These TCRs come from an adult who received the AZD1222 COVID-19 vaccine.

The CDR3, as DNA: TGTGCCAGCAGTGCCTCAGGGGGCGTTCAGCCCCAGCATTTT. Encoded protein: CASSASGGVQPQHF. V gene TRBV28 combines with J gene TRBJ1-5; 8 bases are shared with TRBD1. This CDR3 comprises 14 residues. Germline CDR1 reads MDHEN; CDR2 reads SYDVKM. Trimming cost V 5 bases and J 6 bases; bases outside gene matches: 6.

The chain links TRBV6-5 to TRBJ2-1; TRBD2 aligns across 8 bases. The CDR3 length is 16 residues. The germline V gene has CDR1 MNHEY and CDR2 SVGAGI. V shed 0 bases, J shed 5 bases, and the junction held 6 bases outside the gene matches. Here the CDR3 DNA reads TGTGCCAGCAGTTACTCCCCACGGGAGGGAAACAATGAGCAGTTCTTC. Amino acid sequence: CASSYSPREGNNEQFF.

The rearrangement joins TRBV27 to TRBJ2-7; 8 nucleotides match TRBD2. Germline-derived CDR1 and CDR2 are MNHEY and SMNVEV (reference sequence). This CDR3 is 13 amino acids long. Trimming cost V 6 bases and J 3 bases; bases outside gene matches: 4. The CDR3 here is CASSRTSGYEQYF. CDR3 in DNA: TGTGCCAGCAGCCGTACTAGCGGCTACGAGCAGTACTTC.

The chain couples TRBV9 to TRBJ2-7; the D gene is possibly TRBD2 (6 bases). Trimming pared 4 bases from V and 2 bases from J, leaving 13 bases between. CDR3 length equals 14 residues. CDR1 is SGDLS, CDR2 YYNGEE, per germline. The chain's CDR3 is CASSPGGNPYEQYF. Written as DNA, the CDR3 is TGTGCCAGCAGCCCCGGCGGGAATCCCTACGAGCAGTACTTC. Using reference TRBV9 and TRBJ2-7 for the parts outside the CDR3, the full variable domain is DSGVTQTPKHLITATGQRVTLRCSPRSGDLSVYWYQQSLDQGLQFLIQYYNGEERAKGNILERFSAQQFPDLHSELNLSSLELGDSALYFCASSPGGNPYEQYFGPGTRLTVT.

J is TRBJ2-1 and V is TRBV10-1; D perhaps matches TRBD1 (5 bases). CDR1 and CDR2 (germline): WNHNN, SYGVQD (reference sequence). CDR3 length equals 15 residues. V lost 3 bases to trimming and J lost 8 bases, with 17 bases between them. The CDR3 DNA reads TGCGCCAGCAGTGAAGCAGGGTCGATAGCCGATGAGCAGTTCTTC. Translated: CASSEAGSIADEQFF.

The V and J genes are TRBV18 and TRBJ2-1, with 14 bases aligning to TRBD2. V shed 6 bases, J shed 4 bases, and the junction held 5 bases outside the gene matches. The CDR3 is 16 residues long. The germline V gene has CDR1 KGHSH and CDR2 LQKENI. The CDR3 DNA is TGTGCCAGCTCGCAGACTAGCGGGAGGGGGTACAATGAGCAGTTCTTC. It encodes CASSQTSGRGYNEQFF.

The chain uses TRBV5-1 and TRBJ2-1, with 8 bases aligning to TRBD2. Per the germline V gene, CDR1 is SGHRS and CDR2 is YFSETQ. The CDR3 is made up of 19 amino acids. V gave up 0 bases and J gave up 8 bases; unmatched junction bases: 19. The CDR3 DNA reads as TGCGCCAGCAGCTTGGCCGTCGGGCGGAATAGCGGGACTCTGGATGAGCAGTTCTTC. Translated: CASSLAVGRNSGTLDEQFF.

About this clone itself: Other DNA sequences within the sample encode an identical CDR3. The chain joins TRBV28 to TRBJ2-2, with 8 bases fitting TRBD1. CDR1 is MDHEN, CDR2 SYDVKM, per germline. After removal of 4 bases from V and 4 bases from J, the junction contained 2 bases not matched to a gene. CDR3 length: 14 amino acids. Here the CDR3 DNA reads TGTGCCAGCAGTTCGGGACAGGCCACCGGGGAGCTGTTTTTT. The encoded protein is CASSSGQATGELFF.

J is TRBJ2-3 and V is TRBV30; 7 bases are shared with TRBD2. Germline assignment: CDR1 GTSNPN and CDR2 SVGIG (reference sequence). This CDR3 contains 14 residues. With 3 bases clipped from V and 6 bases from J, the junction kept 9 bases outside the gene matches. This CDR3 is CAWRDQNGGDTQYF. The CDR3 region has the DNA TGTGCCTGGAGAGACCAGAACGGGGGGGATACGCAGTATTTT.

V usage is TRBV30 and J usage is TRBJ1-2, with a tentative D call TRBD1 (5 bases). With 8 bases removed from V and 0 bases from J, the gap between germline ends came to 22 bases. CDR1 and CDR2 from the germline V gene are GTSNPN and SVGIG (reference sequence). The CDR3 has 16 residues. The DNA of the CDR3 is TGTGCCGGGAACAGGAGGAGTAACTCAGCTAACTATGGCTACACCTTC. It yields the protein CAGNRRSNSANYGYTF.

The rearrangement uses TRBV29-1 and TRBJ1-2; the match to TRBD1 covers 12 bases. The CDR3 length is 14 residues. V lost 6 bases to trimming and J lost 9 bases; unmatched junction nucleotides: 11. The germline V gene encodes CDR1 SQVTM and CDR2 ANQGSEA. This chain's CDR3 is CSVKPGQGASSYTF. In nucleotides, the CDR3 is TGCAGCGTAAAACCGGGACAGGGGGCTAGTAGCTACACCTTC.

This chain links TRBV5-1 with TRBJ2-4; 8 bases line up with TRBD2. The CDR3 loop spans 14 amino acids. Trimming cost V 1 base and J 7 bases; bases outside gene matches: 4. Per germline, CDR1 SGHRS and CDR2 YFSETQ. This CDR3 reads CASSLSGSGNIQYF. For the CDR3, the DNA is TGCGCCAGCAGCTTGAGCGGGAGTGGGAACATTCAGTACTTC.

The V and J genes are TRBV6-6 and TRBJ2-1, with D tentatively TRBD2 (6 bases). Germline CDR1 and CDR2: MNHNY and SVGAGI (reference sequence). V was clipped by 6 bases and J by 0 bases, with 15 bases between them. This CDR3 is 16 amino acids long. The DNA of the CDR3 is TGTGCCAGCAGCGGGGGACGGCCGAGCTCCTACAATGAGCAGTTCTTC. Protein sequence: CASSGGRPSSYNEQFF.

The chain uses TRBV29-1 and TRBJ1-1; D may be TRBD1 (5 bases). V was clipped by 1 base and J by 1 base, with 10 bases between them. The germline CDR1 and CDR2 sequences are SQVTM and ANQGSEA. The CDR3 is 14 amino acids. CDR3 region: CSVEVGVANTEAFF. The CDR3 DNA reads as TGCAGCGTTGAAGTAGGGGTAGCGAACACTGAAGCTTTCTTT.

V gene TRBV7-9 combines with J gene TRBJ2-3; tentatively, D is TRBD1 (5 bases). V gave up 4 bases and J gave up 5 bases, with 10 bases separating them. The CDR3 is 13 residues long. Germline CDR1 reads SEHNR; CDR2 reads FQNEAQ (reference sequence). The CDR3 spells CASSSTTGDTQYF. CDR3 DNA: TGTGCCAGCAGCTCCACCACAGGAGATACGCAGTATTTT.

J is TRBJ2-1 and V is TRBV2; D is unresolved. In germline, CDR1 is SNHLY, CDR2 FYNNEI. The ends were cut back, 8 bases at V and 4 bases at J, with 6 bases in the middle. This CDR3 is built from 11 residues. As DNA, the CDR3 is TGTGCCAGCGGGATTTACAATGAGCAGTTCTTC. It translates to CASGIYNEQFF.

The genes are TRBV14 and TRBJ1-2; D remains ambiguous. The CDR3 consists of 15 residues. V was cut by 1 base and J by 1 base, with 10 bases left in between. Germline loops: CDR1 SGHDN, CDR2 FVKESK. The CDR3 loop is CASSQALGSNYGYTF. Here the CDR3 DNA reads TGTGCCAGCAGCCAAGCCCTCGGGAGTAACTATGGCTACACCTTC.

The V call is TRBV7-2, the J call TRBJ2-1, with 12 bases identical to TRBD2. Germline lookup yields CDR1 SGHTA and CDR2 FQGNSA. Germline trimming cut 8 bases from V and 16 bases from J; bases unmatched to any gene: 15. This CDR3 is built from 14 residues. Here the CDR3 reads CASSKTSLAGGLFF. For the CDR3, the DNA is TGTGCCAGCTCTAAAACGAGTCTAGCGGGAGGGTTATTCTTC.

The CDR3 protein is CASSPRERIDNEQFF. CDR3 nucleotides: TGTGCCAGCTCCCCCAGGGAGCGCATTGACAATGAGCAGTTCTTC. The rearrangement uses TRBV18 and TRBJ2-1, with D perhaps matching TRBD1 or TRBD2 (5 bases each). The length of the CDR3 is 15 residues. Per the germline V gene, CDR1 is KGHSH and CDR2 is LQKENI. Trimming cost V 6 bases and J 5 bases, with 17 bases left between them.